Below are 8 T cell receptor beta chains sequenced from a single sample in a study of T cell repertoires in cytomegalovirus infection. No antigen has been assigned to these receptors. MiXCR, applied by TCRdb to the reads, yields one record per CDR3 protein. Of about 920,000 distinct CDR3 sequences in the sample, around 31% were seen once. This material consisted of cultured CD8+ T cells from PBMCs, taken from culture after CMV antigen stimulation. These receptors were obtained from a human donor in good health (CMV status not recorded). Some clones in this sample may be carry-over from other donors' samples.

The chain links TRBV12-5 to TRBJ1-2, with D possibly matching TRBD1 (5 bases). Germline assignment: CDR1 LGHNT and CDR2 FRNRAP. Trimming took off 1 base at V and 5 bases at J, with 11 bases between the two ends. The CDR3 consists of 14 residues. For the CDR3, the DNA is TGTGCTAGTGGTTTGGAGCGGGGACCATATGGCTACACCTTC. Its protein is CASGLERGPYGYTF.

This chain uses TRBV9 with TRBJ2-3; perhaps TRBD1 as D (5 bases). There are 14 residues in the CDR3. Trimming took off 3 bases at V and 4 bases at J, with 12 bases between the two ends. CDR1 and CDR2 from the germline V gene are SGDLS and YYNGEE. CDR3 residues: CASSAEGHSDTQYF. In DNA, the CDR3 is TGTGCCAGCAGCGCCGAAGGACACTCAGATACGCAGTATTTT.

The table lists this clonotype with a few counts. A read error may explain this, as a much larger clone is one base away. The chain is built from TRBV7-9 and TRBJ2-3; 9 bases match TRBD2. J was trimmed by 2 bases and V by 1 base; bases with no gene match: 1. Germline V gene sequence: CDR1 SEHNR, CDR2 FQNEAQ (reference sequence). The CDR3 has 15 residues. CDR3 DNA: TGTGCCAGCAGCTTAGTAGCGGGGGACACAGATACGCAGTATTTT. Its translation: CASSLVAGDTDTQYF.

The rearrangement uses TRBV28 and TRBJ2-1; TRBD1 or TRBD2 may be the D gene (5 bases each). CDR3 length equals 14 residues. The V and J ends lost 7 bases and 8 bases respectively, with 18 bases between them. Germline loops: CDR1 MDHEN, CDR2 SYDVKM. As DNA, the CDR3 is TGTGCCAGCAATCGAGACAAACGGGGCGATGAGCAGTTCTTC. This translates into CASNRDKRGDEQFF.

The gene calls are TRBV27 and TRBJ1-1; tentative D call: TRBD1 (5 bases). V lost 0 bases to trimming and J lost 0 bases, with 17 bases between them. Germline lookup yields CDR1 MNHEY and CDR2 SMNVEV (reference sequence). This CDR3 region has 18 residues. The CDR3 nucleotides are TGTGCCAGCAGTTTATCGTTTTGGCAGGTGGACATGAACACTGAAGCTTTCTTT. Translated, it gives CASSLSFWQVDMNTEAFF.

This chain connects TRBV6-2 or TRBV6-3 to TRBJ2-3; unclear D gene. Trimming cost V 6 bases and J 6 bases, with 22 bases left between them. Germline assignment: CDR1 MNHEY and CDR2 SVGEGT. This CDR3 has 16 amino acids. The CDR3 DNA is TGTGCCAGCAGAAGGGATCCAGGTTCGAATAAGGATACGCAGTATTTT. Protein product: CASRRDPGSNKDTQYF.

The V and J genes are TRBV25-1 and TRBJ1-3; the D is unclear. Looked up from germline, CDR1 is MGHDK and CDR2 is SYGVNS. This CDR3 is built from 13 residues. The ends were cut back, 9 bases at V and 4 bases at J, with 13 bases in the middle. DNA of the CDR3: TGTGCCAGTGCCTTGGAGTCCGGAAACACCATATATTTT. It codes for CASALESGNTIYF. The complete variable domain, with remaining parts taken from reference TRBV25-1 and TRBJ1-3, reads EADIYQTPRYLVIGTGKKITLECSQTMGHDKMYWYQQDPGMELHLIHYSYGVNSTEKGDLSSESTVSRIRTEHFPLTLESARPSHTSQYLCASALESGNTIYFGEGSWLTVV.

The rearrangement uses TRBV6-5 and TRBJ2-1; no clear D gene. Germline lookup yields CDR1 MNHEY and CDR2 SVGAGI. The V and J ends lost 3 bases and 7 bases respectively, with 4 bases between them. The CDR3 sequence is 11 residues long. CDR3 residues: CASSYLNEQFF. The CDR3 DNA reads TGTGCCAGCAGTTATTTGAATGAGCAGTTCTTC.